This T cell receptor (beta chain) was sequenced for a study of blood T cells in healthy people across ages. Findings and limits, study-wide: As age increased, TCR beta diversity per million T cells fell in a roughly linear fashion. Leaving the PBMCs unsorted stopped any conclusive comparison of naive versus antigen-experienced cells.

For the second PCR, which ran for about 7 to 11 cycles, a sample-barcoded 5' primer and a J-beta primer mix were used. A template-switch adaptor that had 12 random nucleotides put a tag on each cDNA molecule. TCRdb fed the 5' RACE reads into MiXCR, producing one record per CDR3 protein. This sample has more than 1,000,000 distinct CDR3 sequences, with roughly a quarter found just once. CDR1 is SGHKS, CDR2 YYEKEE, per germline (reference sequence). The CDR3 totals 13 residues. V lost 3 bases, J lost 2 bases, and 9 bases lay in between. To note about this clonotype: Its antigen is as yet unknown.

The sample was also reused in another study, on T cells of mothers and their children. This second report adds: Every microgram of extracted RNA entered cDNA synthesis, roughly 1.5 ug per 15 ul.

The V call is TRBV5-5, the J call TRBJ2-7; maybe TRBD1 (5 bases). Sequences were obtained from blood. This receptor was taken from a girl aged 2 to 10 in good health. CDR3 protein: CASSWTPTYEQYF. The CDR3 DNA reads TGTGCCAGCAGCTGGACACCTACCTACGAGCAGTACTTC.